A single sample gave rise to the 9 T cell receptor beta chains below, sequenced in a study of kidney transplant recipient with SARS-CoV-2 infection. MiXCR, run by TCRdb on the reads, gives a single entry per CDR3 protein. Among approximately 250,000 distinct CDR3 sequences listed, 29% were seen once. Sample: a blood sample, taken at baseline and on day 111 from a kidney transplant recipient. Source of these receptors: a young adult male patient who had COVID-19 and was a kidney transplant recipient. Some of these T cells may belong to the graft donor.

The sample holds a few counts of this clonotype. The CDR3 DNA follows: TGCGCCAGCAGTAGGTACGGAAGATCGCGAAAGACCTATGGCTACACCTTC. It translates to CASSRYGRSRKTYGYTF. The chain employs TRBV10-1 and TRBJ1-2, with no clear D. V lost 5 bases and J lost 4, with 23 bases in between. The V gene's germline CDR1 is WNHNN and CDR2 SYGVQD (reference sequence). This CDR3 is 17 amino acids long.

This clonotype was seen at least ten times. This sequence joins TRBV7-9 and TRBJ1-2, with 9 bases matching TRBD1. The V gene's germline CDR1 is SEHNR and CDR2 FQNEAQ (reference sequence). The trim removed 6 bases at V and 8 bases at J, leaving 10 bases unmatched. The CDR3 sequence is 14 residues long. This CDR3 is CASSSGTGSFGYTF. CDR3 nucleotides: TGTGCCAGCAGTTCCGGGACAGGGTCCTTCGGCTACACCTTC.

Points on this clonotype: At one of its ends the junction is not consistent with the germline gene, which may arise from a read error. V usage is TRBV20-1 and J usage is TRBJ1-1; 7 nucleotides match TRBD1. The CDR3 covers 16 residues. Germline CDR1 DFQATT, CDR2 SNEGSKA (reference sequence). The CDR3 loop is CSARDRRGNLNTEALF. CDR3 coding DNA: TGCAGTGCTAGGGACAGGCGGGGGAATTTGAACACTGAAGCTCTCTTT.

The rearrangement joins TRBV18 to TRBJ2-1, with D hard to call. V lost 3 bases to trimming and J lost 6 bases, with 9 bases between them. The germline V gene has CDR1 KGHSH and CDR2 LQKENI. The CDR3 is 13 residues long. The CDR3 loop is CASSPTGLNEQFF. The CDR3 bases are TGTGCCAGCTCACCCACCGGCCTCAATGAGCAGTTCTTC.

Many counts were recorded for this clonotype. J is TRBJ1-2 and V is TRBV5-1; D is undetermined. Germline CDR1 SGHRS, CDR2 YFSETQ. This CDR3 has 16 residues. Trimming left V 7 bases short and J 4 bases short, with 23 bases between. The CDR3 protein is CASVVISVRKTYGYTF. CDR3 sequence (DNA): TGCGCCAGCGTTGTTATATCGGTTCGAAAGACCTATGGCTACACCTTC.

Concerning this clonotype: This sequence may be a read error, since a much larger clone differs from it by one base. In nucleotides, the CDR3 is TGTGCCAGCGGTCCCCAGGGGTTGGGCAATCAGCCCCAGCATTTT. This encodes CASGPQGLGNQPQHF. The J gene is TRBJ1-5, the V gene TRBV28; D is possibly TRBD1 (6 bases). CDR3 length: 15 amino acids. Trimming took 8 bases from V and 2 from J, leaving 16 bases between them. Germline assignment: CDR1 MDHEN and CDR2 SYDVKM.

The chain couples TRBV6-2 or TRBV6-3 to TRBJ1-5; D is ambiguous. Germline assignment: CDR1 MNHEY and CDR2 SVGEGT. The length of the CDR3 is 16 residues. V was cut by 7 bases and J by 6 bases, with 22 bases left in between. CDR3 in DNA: TGTGCCAGCACCCAACCTGGGCCCTTAGGCAGTCAGCCCCAGCATTTT. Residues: CASTQPGPLGSQPQHF.

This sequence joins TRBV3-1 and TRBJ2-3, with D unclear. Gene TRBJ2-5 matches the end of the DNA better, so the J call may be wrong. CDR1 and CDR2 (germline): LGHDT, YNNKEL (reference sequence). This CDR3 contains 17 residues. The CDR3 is CASSSKAPISFSETQYF. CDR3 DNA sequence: TGTGCCAGCAGCAGTAAAGCTCCCATTTCTTTCTCTGAGACCCAGTACTTC.

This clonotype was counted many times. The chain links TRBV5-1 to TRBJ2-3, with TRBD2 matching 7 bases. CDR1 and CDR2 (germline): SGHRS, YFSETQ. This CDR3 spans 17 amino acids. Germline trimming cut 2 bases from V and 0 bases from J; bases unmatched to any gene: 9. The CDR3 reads CASSLGLAESSTDTQYF. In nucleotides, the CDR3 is TGCGCCAGCAGCTTAGGTCTAGCGGAATCTAGCACAGATACGCAGTATTTT.